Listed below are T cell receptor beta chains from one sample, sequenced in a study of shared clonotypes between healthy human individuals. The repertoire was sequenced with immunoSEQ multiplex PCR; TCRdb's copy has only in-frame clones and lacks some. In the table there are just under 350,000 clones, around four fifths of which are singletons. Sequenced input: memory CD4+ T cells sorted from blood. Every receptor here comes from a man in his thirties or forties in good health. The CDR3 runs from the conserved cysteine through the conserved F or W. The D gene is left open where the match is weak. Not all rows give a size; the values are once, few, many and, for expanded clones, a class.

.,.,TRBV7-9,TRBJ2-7,TGTGCCAGCAGCCACGGACGTAGGGGTAACGAGCAGTACTTC,CASSHGRRGNEQYF
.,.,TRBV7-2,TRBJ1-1,TGTGCCAGCAGCTATTTAACCGGACAAGAAGCTTTCTTT,CASSYLTGQEAFF
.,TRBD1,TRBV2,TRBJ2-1,TGTGCCAGCAGTGAACGATCGGACAGGGGGCGGAATGAGCAGTTCTTC,CASSERSDRGRNEQFF
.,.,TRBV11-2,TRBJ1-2,TGTGCCGGCAGCTTAGATCGTACGGGCGCGAACTATGGCTACACCTTC,CAGSLDRTGANYGYTF
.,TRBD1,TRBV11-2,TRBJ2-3,TGTGCCAGCAGCGCGGACCGAGACAGGGACACTAGCACAGATACGCAGTATTTT,CASSADRDRDTSTDTQYF
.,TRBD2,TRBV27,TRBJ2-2,TGTGCCAGCAGTTTATTGGCTAGCGGAAACACCGGGGAGCTGTTTTTT,CASSLLASGNTGELFF
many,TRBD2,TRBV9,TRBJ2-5,TGTGCCAGCAGCGCGACTAGCGGGTTCCCTCCCGGGGAGACCCAGTACTTC,CASSATSGFPPGETQYF
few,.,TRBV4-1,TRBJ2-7,TGCGCCAGCAGCCAAGCCCGGGTAATCCCGAGCTCCTACGAGCAGTACTTC,CASSQARVIPSSYEQYF
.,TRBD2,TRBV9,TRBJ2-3,TGTGCCAGCAGCGCCGAGCGGGGAGGGGCGTTCTGGACAGATACGCAGTATTTT,CASSAERGGAFWTDTQYF
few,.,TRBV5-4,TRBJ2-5,TGTGCCAGCAGCCCTCCGGGATACCAAGAGACCCAGTACTTC,CASSPPGYQETQYF
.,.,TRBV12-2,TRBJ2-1,TGTGCAAGTCGCTTAGATGGCAGCTACAATGAGCAGTTCTTC,CASRLDGSYNEQFF
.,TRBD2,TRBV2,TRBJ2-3,TGTGCCAGCAGAGCCGGGACTAGCGCGGATACGCAGTATTTT,CASRAGTSADTQYF
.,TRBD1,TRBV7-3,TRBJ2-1,TGTGCCAGCAGCCTAATCCCACCCGGGACAGGGTCTGTCAATGAGCAGTTCTTC,CASSLIPPGTGSVNEQFF
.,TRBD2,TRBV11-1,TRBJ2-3,TGTGCCAGCAGCTATCTAGCGGGAAGGGAAGATACGCAGTATTTT,CASSYLAGREDTQYF
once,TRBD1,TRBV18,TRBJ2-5,TGTGCCAGCTCACACGGGACAGGGGGAGAGACCCAGTACTTC,CASSHGTGGETQYF
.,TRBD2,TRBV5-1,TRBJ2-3,TGCGCCAGCAGCTTGGGGGACTACACAGATACGCAGTATTTT,CASSLGDYTDTQYF
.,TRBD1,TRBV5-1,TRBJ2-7,TGCGCCAGCAGCGCGATAACAGGGGCCTACGAGCAGTACTTC,CASSAITGAYEQYF
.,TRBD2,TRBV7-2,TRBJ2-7,TGTGCCAGCAGCTTTACTAGCGGATCCTCCTACGAGCAGTACTTC,CASSFTSGSSYEQYF
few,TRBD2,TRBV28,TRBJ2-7,TGTGCCAGCAGTCTGACTAGCTCCGAGCAGTACTTC,CASSLTSSEQYF
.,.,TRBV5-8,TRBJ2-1,TGTGCCAGCAGCTTGGCGCTGCGTGAGCAGTTCTTC,CASSLALREQFF
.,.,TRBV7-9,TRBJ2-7,TGTGCCAGCAGCACCCCGAGTGGGGGCAACTACGAGCAGTACTTC,CASSTPSGGNYEQYF
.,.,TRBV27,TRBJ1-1,TGTGCCAGCAGTTTAGGGGTCGGGGTCTCTGAAGCTTTCTTT,CASSLGVGVSEAFF
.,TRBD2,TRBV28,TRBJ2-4,TGTGCCAGCAGTGCAATTGGACTAGCGGGAAACATTCAGTACTTC,CASSAIGLAGNIQYF
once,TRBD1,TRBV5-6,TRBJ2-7,TGTGCCAGCAGCTATGGACAGGGGTCTGCCTACGAGCAGTACTTC,CASSYGQGSAYEQYF
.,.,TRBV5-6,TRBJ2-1,TGTGCCAGCAGCCTAGGGTCCGATTACAATGAGCAGTTCTTC,CASSLGSDYNEQFF
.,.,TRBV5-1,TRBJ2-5,TGCGCCAGCAGTAAGACTCCCTGGGACTCCCCCGAGACCCAGTACTTC,CASSKTPWDSPETQYF
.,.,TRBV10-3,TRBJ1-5,TGTGCCACGCGTAGGGGGGACAATCAGCCCCAGCATTTT,CATRRGDNQPQHF
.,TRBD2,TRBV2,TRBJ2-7,TGTGCCAGCAGGGCCCCAGCGGGAGGGATTTACGAGCAGTACTTC,CASRAPAGGIYEQYF
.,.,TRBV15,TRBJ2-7,TGTGCCACCAGCAGAGATAGCGCCTACGAGCAGTACTTC,CATSRDSAYEQYF
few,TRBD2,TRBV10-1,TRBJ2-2,TGCGCCAGCAGTGGGGCGCGGGAGAACCCCGGGGAGCTGTTTTTT,CASSGARENPGELFF
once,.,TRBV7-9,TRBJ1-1,TGTGCCGGGAGGACAGTCGACCCGAACACTGAAGCTTTCTTT,CAGRTVDPNTEAFF
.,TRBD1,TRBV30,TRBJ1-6,TGTGCCTACGGGACAGGGCTTAGTTCACCCCTCCACTTT,CAYGTGLSSPLHF
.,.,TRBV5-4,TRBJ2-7,TGTGCCAGCAGCTCCCGGGAGCAGGGATCCTACGAGCAGTACTTC,CASSSREQGSYEQYF
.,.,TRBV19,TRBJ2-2,TGTGCCAGTAGCCGAGGCGGGGGCGTAAACACCGGGGAGCTGTTTTTT,CASSRGGGVNTGELFF
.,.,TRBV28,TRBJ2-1,TGTGCCAGCAGTACCCAGACTAGATCCAATGAGCAGTTCTTC,CASSTQTRSNEQFF
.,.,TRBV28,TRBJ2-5,TGTGCCAGCACCTCATTTACAGGGTTACAAGAGACCCAGTACTTC,CASTSFTGLQETQYF
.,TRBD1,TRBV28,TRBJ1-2,TGTGCCAGCAGTTTAGGTCTCGACAGGGTTGCAACCTATGGCTACACCTTC,CASSLGLDRVATYGYTF
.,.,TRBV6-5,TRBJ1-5,TGTGCCAGCGGCCAGCCCCAGCATTTT,CASGQPQHF
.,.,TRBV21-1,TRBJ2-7,TGTGCCAGCAGCAAAACTAGGACAGCCTACGAGCAGTACTTC,CASSKTRTAYEQYF
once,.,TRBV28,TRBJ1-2,TGTGCCACCACGGGTGGAGACAGACACTATGGCTACACCTTC,CATTGGDRHYGYTF
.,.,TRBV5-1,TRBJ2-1,TGCGCCAGCAGCTTGGAGCTCGAGCAGTTCTTC,CASSLELEQFF
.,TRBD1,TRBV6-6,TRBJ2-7,TGTGCCAGCAGAAGAGGACAGGGGATCTACGAGCAGTACTTC,CASRRGQGIYEQYF
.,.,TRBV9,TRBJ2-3,TGTGCCAGCAGCCCTCAGTCCAGGTTGGCGGGCACAGATACGCAGTATTTT,CASSPQSRLAGTDTQYF
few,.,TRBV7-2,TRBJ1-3,TGTGCCAGCAGCCCGATTTACTCTGGAAACACCATATATTTT,CASSPIYSGNTIYF
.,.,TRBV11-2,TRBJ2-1,TGTGCCAGCAGCTTAGTGGTACCGGTCTCCTACAATGAGCAGTTCTTC,CASSLVVPVSYNEQFF
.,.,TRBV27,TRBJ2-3,TGTGCCAGCAGTAAACAGGGGAGGACAGATACGCAGTATTTT,CASSKQGRTDTQYF
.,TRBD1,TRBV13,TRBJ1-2,TGTGCCAGCAGCCGACCTGACAGGGGTGGCTACACCTTC,CASSRPDRGGYTF
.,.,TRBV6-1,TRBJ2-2,TGTGCCAGCAGTGGACCTAGTACAGGGCTTAACACCGGGGAGCTGTTTTTT,CASSGPSTGLNTGELFF
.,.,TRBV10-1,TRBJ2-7,TGCGCCAGCAGTCCCGGTGGTGCAGGGGAGCGCGAGCAGTACTTC,CASSPGGAGEREQYF
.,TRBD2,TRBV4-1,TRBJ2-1,TGCGCCAGCAGCCAAGATCACTGGGGGGGGAGCTCCTACAATGAGCAGTTCTTC,CASSQDHWGGSSYNEQFF
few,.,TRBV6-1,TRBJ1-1,TGTGCCAGCAGTGAGTTCAGGAACACTGAAGCTTTCTTT,CASSEFRNTEAFF
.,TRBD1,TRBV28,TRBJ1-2,TGTGCCAGCAGTAGGAGGGCCAGGGGGCCTTGGGGCTACACCTTC,CASSRRARGPWGYTF
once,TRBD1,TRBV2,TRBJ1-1,TGTGCCAGTGTGAGGGACAGGGAAACTGAAGCTTTCTTT,CASVRDRETEAFF
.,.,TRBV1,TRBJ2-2,TGCACCAGCCAGACTAGCGGGAGCGGTGGGGCCACCGGGGAGCTGTTTTTT,CTSQTSGSGGATGELFF
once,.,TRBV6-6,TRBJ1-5,TGTGCCAGCAGTTTCCCGGACACTAGCAATCAGCCCCAGCATTTT,CASSFPDTSNQPQHF
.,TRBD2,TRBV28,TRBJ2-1,TGTGCCAGCAGCCTCAGGACTAGCGGGAGGGAAAAGAATGAGCAGTTCTTC,CASSLRTSGREKNEQFF
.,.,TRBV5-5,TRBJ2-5,TGTGCCAGCAGCTTCTCCCCCCAAGAGACCCAGTACTTC,CASSFSPQETQYF